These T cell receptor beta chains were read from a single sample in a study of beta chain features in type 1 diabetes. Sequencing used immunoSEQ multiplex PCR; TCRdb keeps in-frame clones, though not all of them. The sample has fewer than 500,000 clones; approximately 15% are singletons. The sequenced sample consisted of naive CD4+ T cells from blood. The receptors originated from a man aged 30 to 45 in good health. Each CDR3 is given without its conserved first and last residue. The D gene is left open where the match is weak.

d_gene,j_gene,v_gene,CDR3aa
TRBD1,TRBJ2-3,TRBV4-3,ASSQVSEWQGVFDTQY
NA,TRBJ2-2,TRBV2,ASSGLAIPNTGELF
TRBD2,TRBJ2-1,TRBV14,ASSQPTSGGLGNEQF
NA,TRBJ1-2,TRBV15,ATSRDGSYGYT
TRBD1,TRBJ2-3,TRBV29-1,SVARGQGASDTQY
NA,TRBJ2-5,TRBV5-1,ASSLAGLQETQY
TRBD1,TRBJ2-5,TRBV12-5,ASEGTGIQETQY
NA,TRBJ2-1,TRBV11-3,ASSLSFSSYNEQF
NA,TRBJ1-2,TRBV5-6,ASSFRGQPDYGYT
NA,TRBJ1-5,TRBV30,AWSVRDNSNQPQH
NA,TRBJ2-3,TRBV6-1,ASSEVSGRTDTQY
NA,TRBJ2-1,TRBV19,ASSIADSGQF
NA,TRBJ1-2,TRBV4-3,ASSQDGGLGYT
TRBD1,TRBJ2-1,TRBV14,ASTIAGGASNEQF
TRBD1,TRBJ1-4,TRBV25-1,ASSDYSGTGVEKLF
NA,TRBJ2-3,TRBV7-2,ASSRDRSSTDTQY
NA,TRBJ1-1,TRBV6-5,ASSYHTGSRLAEAF
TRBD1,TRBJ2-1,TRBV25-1,ASSEADRTNEQF
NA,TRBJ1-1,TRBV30,AWRVGTEAF
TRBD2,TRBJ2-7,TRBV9,ASSVSGLGTYEQY
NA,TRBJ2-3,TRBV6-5,ASSYSRSPTQY
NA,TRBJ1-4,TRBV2,ASSEQNEKLF
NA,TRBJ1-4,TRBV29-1,SVIEGNEKLF
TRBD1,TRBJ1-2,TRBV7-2,ASSRDRANYGYT
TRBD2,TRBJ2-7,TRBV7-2,ASSFGTSGGLYEQY
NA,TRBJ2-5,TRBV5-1,ASSARQIQETQY
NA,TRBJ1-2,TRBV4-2,ASSQDLSGDYGYT
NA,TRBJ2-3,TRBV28,ASSLGSTDTQY
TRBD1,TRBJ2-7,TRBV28,ASSPLGQGYEQY
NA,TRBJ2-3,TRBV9,ASSRLVGSGTDTQY
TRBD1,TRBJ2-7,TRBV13,ASSRGTGVGEQY
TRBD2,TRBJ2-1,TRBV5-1,ASSLTAGVSNEQF
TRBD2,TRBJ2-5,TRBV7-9,ASSLALAGGGETQY
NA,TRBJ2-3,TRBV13,ASSLQGTSTDTQY
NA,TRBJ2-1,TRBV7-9,ASGETHINEQF
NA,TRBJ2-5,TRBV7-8,ASSTRTGETQY
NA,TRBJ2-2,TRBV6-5,ASSLGRLNTGELF
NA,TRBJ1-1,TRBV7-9,ASSSASGINTEAF
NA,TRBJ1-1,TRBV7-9,ASSLVSGSGSARAF
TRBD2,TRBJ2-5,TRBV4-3,ASNGTSGGLRY
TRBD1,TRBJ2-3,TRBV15,ATSYHGQGAITDTQY
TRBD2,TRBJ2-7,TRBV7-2,ASLASGGYEQY
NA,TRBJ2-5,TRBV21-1,ASSPQQNQETQY
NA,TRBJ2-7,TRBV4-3,ASSQDVSSARIYEQY
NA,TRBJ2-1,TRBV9,ASSAQQRPRYNEQF
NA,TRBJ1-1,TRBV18,ASSPVRNTEAF
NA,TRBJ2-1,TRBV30,AWSVNYWAPRRDEQF
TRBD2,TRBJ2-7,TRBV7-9,ASSPVLSGTYEQY
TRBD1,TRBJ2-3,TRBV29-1,SAQTDRGRTDTQY
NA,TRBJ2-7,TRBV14,ASGGTGGSYEQY